These 31 T cell receptor beta chains originate from one sample sequenced in a study of spatial heterogeneity in lung cancer (dated by TCRdb to about 2019). Libraries were built with 5' RACE. Sequenced on a NextSeq 500. The public reads were reanalyzed by TCRdb: fastp trimming at Q25, MiXCR alignment, in-frame beta chains only. All rows with the same CDR3 protein become a single entry with the most common DNA and genes. The sample yields thousands of distinct CDR3 sequences; 5% to 6.5% were counted once. The ten largest account for around 36% of the sample. Sample time point, as interpreted from the label and publication: sample taken at primary tumor resection. Whole RNA extracted from tumor and nontumor lung tissue, or from cryopreserved PBMC samples, was used for TCR sequencing without cell sorting. Sequencing used PBMCs, obtained at surgery. Source of these receptors: a male donor with early-stage non-small cell lung cancer.

This clonotype came up many times. J is TRBJ1-5 and V is TRBV7-6, with D perhaps TRBD1 (6 bases). Germline CDR1 and CDR2: SGHVS and FNYEAQ. The CDR3 has 16 residues. Deletions cut 2 bases from V and 5 bases from J, with 16 bases between. The CDR3 bases are TGTGCCAGCAGCTTATTCGGCCCCGGGGGCGATCAGCCCCAGCATTTT. Translation: CASSLFGPGGDQPQHF.

This clonotype was detected ten times or more. The chain uses TRBV2 and TRBJ1-5; the D is unclear. Looked up from germline, CDR1 is SNHLY and CDR2 is FYNNEI. This CDR3 region has 16 residues. Trimming pared 7 bases from V and 3 bases from J, leaving 19 bases between. CDR3 bases: TGTGCCAGCATGGTGGGCAGGACCTGGGTCAATCAGCCCCAGCATTTT. This sequence encodes CASMVGRTWVNQPQHF.

Notes on this clonotype: A much larger clone lies one base from this, so it may be a read error. The V and J genes are TRBV10-1 and TRBJ2-2, with D unresolved. Per the germline V gene, CDR1 is WNHNN and CDR2 is SYGVQD (reference sequence). CDR3 length: 15 residues. In nucleotides, the CDR3 is TGCGCCAACAAGCACAAGGACCCTAACACCAGGGAGCTGTTTTTT. This translates into CANKHKDPNTRELFF.

V is TRBV4-2 and J is TRBJ2-4; the match to TRBD2 covers 10 bases. Germline loops: CDR1 LGHNA, CDR2 YNFKEQ. The CDR3 loop spans 15 amino acids. With V trimmed by 0 bases and J by 6 bases, 2 bases remained unmatched. In nucleotides, the CDR3 is TGTGCCAGCAGCCAAGAGCTAGCGGGGGTAAACATTCAGTACTTC. Amino acids: CASSQELAGVNIQYF.

In this sample, this clonotype turned up many times. The chain recombines TRBV5-4 with TRBJ2-2; D is perhaps TRBD1 (6 bases). This CDR3 has 18 residues. Between the trimmed V and J ends, which lost 2 bases and 0 bases, there was a span of 17 bases. Per germline, CDR1 SGHNT and CDR2 YYREEE (reference sequence). Written as DNA, the CDR3 is TGTGCCAGCAGCTTTGGGGTTATGAGACAGGCGAACACCGGGGAGCTGTTTTTT. Translated: CASSFGVMRQANTGELFF.

This clonotype was seen many times. The chain is built from TRBV6-1 and TRBJ1-6; D not certain. The V end was cut by 7 bases, the J end by 13 bases, with 20 bases between. CDR3 size: 14 residues. CDR1 is MNHNS, CDR2 SASEGT, per germline. Here the CDR3 DNA reads TGTGCCAGCACCTCAGAACCACCAGTCGCCCCCCTCCACTTT. It encodes CASTSEPPVAPLHF.

This clonotype was observed at least ten times. The V gene is TRBV19, the J gene TRBJ2-6; possibly TRBD2 for D (5 bases). V was cut by 3 bases and J by 1 base, with 7 bases left in between. The germline V gene encodes CDR1 LNHDA and CDR2 SQIVND (reference sequence). The CDR3 runs 15 residues. The CDR3 DNA is TGTGCCAGTAGTATGGAGGATTCTGGGGCCAACGTCCTGACTTTC. This sequence encodes CASSMEDSGANVLTF.

The sample holds a few counts of this clonotype. This chain connects TRBV24-1 to TRBJ2-1; 7 bases are shared with TRBD2. V shed 2 bases, J shed 7 bases, and the junction held 7 bases outside the gene matches. Germline V CDR1 and CDR2: KGHDR, SFDVKD. The length of the CDR3 is 15 residues. The CDR3 loop is CATSDWDWGGNEQFF. Written as DNA, the CDR3 is TGTGCCACCAGTGATTGGGACTGGGGGGGAAATGAGCAGTTCTTC.

This clonotype was seen repeatedly, ten times or more. The J gene is TRBJ1-3, the V gene TRBV20-1; D not resolved. The germline gives CDR1 DFQATT, CDR2 SNEGSKA (reference sequence). The CDR3 covers 14 residues. V lost 4 bases, J lost 0 bases, and 10 bases lay in between. CDR3 sequence reads: CSATPLNSGNTIYF. As DNA, the CDR3 is TGCAGTGCTACTCCATTAAACTCTGGAAACACCATATATTTT.

This clonotype was counted ten times or more. V is TRBV10-3 and J is TRBJ2-5, with 10 bases aligning to TRBD2. The CDR3 consists of 16 residues. J lost 4 bases, V lost 0 bases, and 5 bases had no gene match. Germline CDR1 ENHRY, CDR2 SYGVKD. The chain's CDR3 is CAISESERGGRETQYF. The CDR3 nucleotides read TGTGCCATCAGTGAGTCGGAGCGGGGGGGCCGAGAGACCCAGTACTTC.

This clonotype was seen at least ten times. The chain is built from TRBV21-1 and TRBJ2-7; the DNA was not used to check the table's D call, TRBD1. TRBV21-1 is a pseudogene. The CDR3 runs 14 residues. The CDR3 nucleotides read TGTGCCAGCAGCAAAGCCCCTGCTATCTACGAGCAGTACTTC. Protein sequence: CASSKAPAIYEQYF.

This clonotype was detected many times. The chain couples TRBV12-3 or TRBV12-4 to TRBJ2-6; D is unclear. This CDR3 comprises 13 residues. Trimming removed 4 bases at V and 0 bases at J, with 1 base between. The CDR3 protein is CASSYSGANVLTF. The CDR3 coding sequence is TGTGCCAGCAGTTACTCTGGGGCCAACGTCCTGACTTTC.

This clonotype appeared many times. The chain joins TRBV20-1 to TRBJ2-7; D is uncertain. V gave up 6 bases and J gave up 3 bases, with 3 bases separating them. The CDR3 has 9 amino acids. The V gene's germline CDR1 is DFQATT and CDR2 SNEGSKA (reference sequence). The CDR3 loop reads CSANYEQYF. CDR3 coding DNA: TGCAGTGCGAACTACGAGCAGTACTTC.

This clonotype was detected many times. CDR3 sequence: CASSPENLPSTDTQYF. The CDR3 DNA is TGTGCCAGCAGTCCAGAAAATCTCCCAAGCACAGATACGCAGTATTTT. The chain has TRBV28 and TRBJ2-3; D ambiguous. Germline V gene lookup returns CDR1 MDHEN and CDR2 SYDVKM. The CDR3 is 16 amino acids. V was shortened by 5 bases and J by 0 bases, with 15 bases between the two germline ends.

Relative to its sample, this clonotype is medium-sized (0.01 to 0.1%). V gene TRBV2 combines with J gene TRBJ2-3; D perhaps matches TRBD1 (6 bases). V was clipped by 1 base and J by 4 bases, with 9 bases between them. Per germline, CDR1 SNHLY and CDR2 FYNNEI. CDR3 length: 14 residues. CDR3 DNA: TGTGCCAGCAGTGAAGGGGGGCTCCCAGATACGCAGTATTTT. Its translation: CASSEGGLPDTQYF. Combining the CDR3 with reference TRBV2 and TRBJ2-3 gives the whole variable domain EPEVTQTPSHQVTQMGQEVILRCVPISNHLYFYWYRQILGQKVEFLVSFYNNEISEKSEIFDDQFSVERPDGSNFTLKIRSTKLEDSAMYFCASSEGGLPDTQYFGPGTRLTVL.

There are many counts of this clonotype. The chain combines TRBV7-9 with TRBJ2-3; D is uncertain. CDR1 SEHNR and CDR2 FQNEAQ come from the germline V gene (reference sequence). The CDR3 runs 12 residues. V lost 1 base, J lost 10 bases, and 9 bases lay in between. The CDR3 spells CASSLEQNPQYF. The CDR3, as DNA: TGTGCCAGCAGCTTAGAGCAGAATCCGCAGTATTTT.

This clonotype was found many times. The chain's CDR3 is CAIRGTSGKYNEQFF. The CDR3, as DNA: TGTGCCATCAGGGGGACTAGCGGAAAATACAATGAGCAGTTCTTC. This chain connects TRBV10-3 to TRBJ2-1, with 11 bases identical to TRBD2. J lost 4 bases, V lost 6 bases, and 5 bases had no gene match. The CDR3 covers 15 residues. The germline gives CDR1 ENHRY, CDR2 SYGVKD.

The table lists this clonotype with many counts. V gene TRBV11-2 combines with J gene TRBJ2-1; D possibly corresponds to TRBD2 (6 bases). Trimming removed 1 base at V and 4 bases at J, with 14 bases between. The CDR3 extends over 16 amino acids. Germline lookup yields CDR1 SGHAT and CDR2 FQNNGV. CDR3 residues: CASSLAWAGPYNEQFF. As DNA, the CDR3 is TGTGCCAGCAGCTTAGCATGGGCGGGGCCGTACAATGAGCAGTTCTTC.

Many counts were recorded for this clonotype. The V and J genes are TRBV29-1 and TRBJ1-5; D gene ambiguous. Germline lookup yields CDR1 SQVTM and CDR2 ANQGSEA. The CDR3 sequence is 10 residues long. CDR3 nucleotides: TGCACCACTTGGGGTCAGCCCCAGCATTTT. Translated: CTTWGQPQHF.

Sample share makes this clonotype medium-sized. The chain combines TRBV7-9 with TRBJ1-1; D might be TRBD1 (6 bases). This CDR3 has 14 amino acids. Germline lookup yields CDR1 SEHNR and CDR2 FQNEAQ (reference sequence). The V and J ends lost 3 bases and 4 bases respectively, with 12 bases between them. Written as DNA, the CDR3 is TGTGCCAGCAGCTTGACAGGAGGGACCACTGAAGCTTTCTTT. Protein: CASSLTGGTTEAFF.

This clonotype was observed at least ten times. The chain recombines TRBV11-2 with TRBJ2-5; 10 nucleotides match TRBD1. The CDR3 covers 15 residues. Germline V CDR1 and CDR2: SGHAT, FQNNGV. Trimming took 0 bases from V and 4 from J; bases not matched to a gene: 2. CDR3 nucleotides: TGTGCCAGCAGCTTAGATGGGGACAGGGGAGAGACCCAGTACTTC. The encoded protein is CASSLDGDRGETQYF.

V gene TRBV6-5 combines with J gene TRBJ2-1, with 7 bases matching TRBD2. Germline V gives CDR1 MNHEY, CDR2 SVGAGI. This CDR3 comprises 14 residues. Trimming cost V 2 bases and J 4 bases; bases outside gene matches: 2. The CDR3 bases are TGTGCCAGCAGTTACCCCGGGGGGTACAATGAGCAGTTCTTC. This translates into CASSYPGGYNEQFF.

This clonotype has at least ten counts. The chain uses TRBV1 and TRBJ1-4; TRBD1 was called by the table and not checked on the DNA. TRBV1 is designated a pseudogene. The CDR3 consists of 15 residues. The CDR3 DNA reads TGCACCAGCAGCCACCCGGGACAGGGATTAGAAAAACTGTTTTTT. Protein: CTSSHPGQGLEKLFF.

Many counts were recorded for this clonotype. The chain joins TRBV12-5 to TRBJ2-1; D remains unclear. CDR3 size: 16 residues. V gave up 6 bases and J gave up 0 bases, with 15 bases separating them. The germline V gene has CDR1 LGHNT and CDR2 FRNRAP. CDR3 DNA sequence: TGTGCTAGTGGGCCGACCGTCTCTAGCTCCTACAATGAGCAGTTCTTC. As protein: CASGPTVSSSYNEQFF.

This clonotype was observed a few times. The rearrangement uses TRBV28 and TRBJ2-4; no firm D call. Per germline, CDR1 MDHEN and CDR2 SYDVKM. V was cut by 5 bases and J by 0 bases, with 14 bases left in between. The CDR3 consists of 16 residues. The CDR3 loop is CASSPHPGLAKNIQYF. The CDR3, as DNA: TGTGCCAGCAGTCCCCACCCGGGTTTAGCCAAAAACATTCAGTACTTC. The full variable domain, in which reference TRBV28 and TRBJ2-4 provide the parts outside the CDR3, is DVKVTQSSRYLVKRTGEKVFLECVQDMDHENMFWYRQDPGLGLRLIYFSYDVKMKEKGDIPEGYSVSREKKERFSLILESASTNQTSMYLCASSPHPGLAKNIQYFGAGTRLSVL.

This clonotype occurred a few times. The chain recombines TRBV28 with TRBJ2-7, with 8 bases lining up with TRBD1. Germline V gene data show CDR1 as MDHEN and CDR2 as SYDVKM. With 8 bases clipped from V and 2 bases from J, the junction kept 5 bases outside the gene matches. The CDR3 sequence is 13 residues long. CDR3 loop: CASRRGPPYEQYF. CDR3 coding DNA: TGTGCCAGCCGCAGGGGGCCTCCCTACGAGCAGTACTTC.

There are many counts of this clonotype. The chain uses TRBV10-3 and TRBJ2-7; 7 bases align to TRBD1. The CDR3 is 13 amino acids. Trimming cost V 1 base and J 5 bases; bases outside gene matches: 2. CDR1 and CDR2 (germline): ENHRY, SYGVKD. The CDR3 here is CAISELQGNEQYF. CDR3 DNA: TGTGCCATCAGTGAGTTACAGGGGAACGAGCAGTACTTC.

This clonotype was seen a handful of times. V usage is TRBV29-1 and J usage is TRBJ2-5, with TRBD1 as a possible D gene (5 bases). Trimming removed 4 bases at V and 5 bases at J, with 11 bases between. The CDR3 length is 12 residues. Germline values: CDR1 SQVTM, CDR2 ANQGSEA. The CDR3 DNA follows: TGCAGCGTTGCCGACAGTAGGGAGACCCAGTACTTC. Translated: CSVADSRETQYF.

This clonotype was seen ten or more times. The rearrangement links TRBV20-1 to TRBJ2-2, with 8 bases that match TRBD2. This CDR3 is 15 amino acids long. The germline gives CDR1 DFQATT, CDR2 SNEGSKA (reference sequence). V lost 3 bases and J lost 7; bases outside the gene matches: 10. CDR3 DNA sequence: TGCAGTGCTAGGTTCGGGGGGGCTCTCATCGGGGAGCTGTTTTTT. It translates to CSARFGGALIGELFF.

This clonotype was seen repeatedly, ten times or more. The chain couples TRBV18 to TRBJ2-7, with TRBD2 matching 10 bases. Germline CDR1 KGHSH, CDR2 LQKENI. With V trimmed by 0 bases and J by 5 bases, 4 bases remained unmatched. The CDR3 has 15 amino acids. In nucleotides, the CDR3 is TGTGCCAGCTCACCACCCCTAGCGGGAGCTCACGAGCAGTACTTC. It codes for CASSPPLAGAHEQYF. The entire variable domain, with the rest obtained from reference TRBV18 and TRBJ2-7, is as follows: NAGVMQNPRHLVRRRGQEARLRCSPMKGHSHVYWYRQLPEEGLKFMVYLQKENIIDESGMPKERFSAEFPKEGPSILRIQQVVRGDSAAYFCASSPPLAGAHEQYFGPGTRLTVT.

This clonotype was detected many times. The gene calls are TRBV5-4 and TRBJ2-3; 8 bases align to TRBD1. The ends lost 3 bases at V and 4 bases at J; junction bases unmatched: 7. Looked up from germline, CDR1 is SGHNT and CDR2 is YYREEE (reference sequence). The CDR3 covers 15 residues. The CDR3 region has the DNA TGTGCCAGCAGCTCGAACGACAGGGGAGCAGATACGCAGTATTTT. The encoded protein is CASSSNDRGADTQYF.